This passage covers 21 T cell receptor beta chains from one sample sequenced in a study of control samples from healthy donors and cancer patients. Assay used: immunoSEQ multiplex PCR; TCRdb lists only in-frame clones, some missing. The sample has about 150,000 clones, more than 85% seen once; the top ten hold 2.4%. Sequencing used blood. Receptor source: a man in his fifties in good health.

The chain combines TRBV27 with TRBJ2-1; 9 bases fit TRBD2. The CDR3 extends over 15 amino acids. Trimming at V came to 3 bases and at J to 4 bases, leaving 4 bases not matched to a gene. From germline, CDR1 is MNHEY and CDR2 SMNVEV (reference sequence). The CDR3 DNA reads TGTGCCAGCAGTTTTCCGACTAGCGGTTACAATGAGCAGTTCTTC. Translating it yields CASSFPTSGYNEQFF.

J is TRBJ1-2 and V is TRBV7-9; D remains ambiguous. This CDR3 has 11 residues. Germline V lookup: CDR1 SEHNR, CDR2 FQNEAQ (reference sequence). V was trimmed by 1 base and J by 8 bases, leaving 5 bases between them. CDR3 region: CASSLDRGYTF. The CDR3 bases are TGTGCCAGCAGCTTAGATCGGGGCTACACCTTC. The full variable domain, in which reference TRBV7-9 and TRBJ1-2 provide the parts outside the CDR3, is DTGVSQNPRHKITKRGQNVTFRCDPISEHNRLYWYRQTLGQGPEFLTYFQNEAQLEKSRLLSDRFSAERPKGSFSTLEIQRTEQGDSAMYLCASSLDRGYTFGSGTRLTVV.

With regard to this clone: The same CDR3 also results from other DNA sequences found in this sample. The genes are TRBV9 and TRBJ2-5; D remains unclear. Trimming stripped 0 bases from V and 2 bases from J, with 5 bases between. Germline V gene sequence: CDR1 SGDLS, CDR2 YYNGEE. The length of the CDR3 is 13 residues. CDR3: CASSVGLQETQYF. The CDR3 DNA sequence: TGTGCCAGCAGCGTAGGCTTGCAAGAGACCCAGTACTTC.

The V and J genes are TRBV12-3 or TRBV12-4 and TRBJ1-2, with unresolved D. V lost 4 bases and J lost 12, with 15 bases in between. The CDR3 spans 12 residues. The CDR3 bases are TGTGCCAGCAGTTATACACGGACCTCCAACACCTTC. As protein: CASSYTRTSNTF.

The chain combines TRBV18 with TRBJ1-4; D remains ambiguous. Deletions cut 0 bases from V and 10 bases from J, with 9 bases between. Germline values: CDR1 KGHSH, CDR2 LQKENI. CDR3 length equals 13 residues. The DNA of the CDR3 is TGTGCCAGCTCACCACCTATATCGGGAAAACTGTTTTTT. This gives the protein CASSPPISGKLFF.

The chain carries TRBV3-1 (or the pseudogene TRBV3-2) and TRBJ1-2, with unresolved D. CDR1 and CDR2 from the germline V gene are LGHDT and YNNKEL (reference sequence). The CDR3 length is 12 residues. V dropped 0 bases and J dropped 8 bases, with 7 bases sitting between them. CDR3 coding DNA: TGTGCCAGCAGCCAAGATTCAGGCGGCTACACCTTC. Protein: CASSQDSGGYTF.

The chain couples TRBV5-1 to TRBJ1-6, with 7 bases fitting TRBD1. The V and J ends lost 1 base and 5 bases, in that order; junction bases with no gene match: 6. Germline assignment: CDR1 SGHRS and CDR2 YFSETQ. The CDR3 consists of 16 residues. Here the CDR3 reads CASSLSGTDNNSPLHF. The CDR3, as DNA: TGCGCCAGCAGCTTGTCCGGGACAGATAATAATTCACCCCTCCACTTT.

This chain connects TRBV19 to TRBJ2-7; maybe TRBD1 (6 bases). Trimming left V 10 bases short and J 6 bases short, with 22 bases between. CDR3 length: 14 residues. Germline CDR1 and CDR2: LNHDA and SQIVND (reference sequence). CDR3 sequence: CATQGLGTSPEQYF. CDR3 bases: TGTGCCACCCAAGGACTGGGGACATCACCCGAGCAGTACTTC.

CDR3 sequence reads: CSAPGESTDTQYF. CDR3 bases: TGCAGCGCACCGGGGGAAAGCACAGATACGCAGTATTTT. The genes are TRBV29-1 and TRBJ2-3, with D possibly TRBD2 on 6 matching bases. CDR3 length: 13 amino acids. V was trimmed by 7 bases and J by 0 bases, leaving 11 bases between them. Germline lookup yields CDR1 SQVTM and CDR2 ANQGSEA.

The chain employs TRBV7-9 and TRBJ2-7; D unresolved. Germline-derived CDR1 and CDR2 are SEHNR and FQNEAQ (reference sequence). With 1 base removed from V and 6 bases from J, the gap between germline ends came to 7 bases. This CDR3 comprises 12 residues. CDR3 in DNA: TGTGCCAGCAGCTTAGGTCGGAGCGAGCAGTACTTC. Its protein is CASSLGRSEQYF.

The chain employs TRBV18 and TRBJ2-3, with a tentative D call TRBD1 (6 bases). Trimming took 4 bases from V and 1 from J, leaving 15 bases between them. CDR3 length: 16 amino acids. The germline V gene has CDR1 KGHSH and CDR2 LQKENI. The CDR3 coding sequence is TGTGCCAGCTCACTAAGGGACACCAGCCGCACAGATACGCAGTATTTT. This codes for CASSLRDTSRTDTQYF.

This sequence joins TRBV21-1 and TRBJ2-4; TRBD1 was called by the table and not checked on the DNA. TRBV21-1 is termed a pseudogene. The CDR3 runs to 16 residues. The CDR3 here is CASSKSVRERVNIQYF. CDR3 sequence (DNA): TGTGCCAGCAGCAAATCGGTCAGGGAAAGGGTAAACATTCAGTACTTC.

This clone was picked up many times. The chain has TRBV5-1 and TRBJ2-3, with 12 bases identical to TRBD2. After removal of 1 base from V and 4 bases from J, the junction contained 7 bases not matched to a gene. The CDR3 runs to 17 residues. Germline V gene lookup returns CDR1 SGHRS and CDR2 YFSETQ. In nucleotides, the CDR3 is TGCGCCAGCAGCTTGTCGCCACTAGCGGGAGGCGCAGATACGCAGTATTTT. Translating gives CASSLSPLAGGADTQYF.

The DNA of the CDR3 is TGTGCCAGCAGAGGACAGGGGAATGAAAAACTGTTTTTT. Translated, it gives CASRGQGNEKLFF. The chain uses TRBV25-1 and TRBJ1-4; 9 bases align to TRBD1. The V and J ends lost 6 bases and 5 bases, in that order; junction bases with no gene match: 1. Per the germline V gene, CDR1 is MGHDK and CDR2 is SYGVNS. This CDR3 region has 13 residues.

This chain uses TRBV19 with TRBJ2-7, with D perhaps being TRBD1 or TRBD2 (5 bases each). Trimming took off 4 bases at V and 2 bases at J, with 12 bases between the two ends. In germline, CDR1 is LNHDA, CDR2 SQIVND (reference sequence). The CDR3 length is 14 residues. The CDR3 bases are TGTGCCAGTAGTACCGGGACGGCGCCCTACGAGCAGTACTTC. This codes for CASSTGTAPYEQYF.

The rearrangement uses TRBV2 and TRBJ2-7; 8 bases agree with TRBD2. V shed 7 bases, J shed 3 bases, and the junction held 8 bases outside the gene matches. Germline V gene data show CDR1 as SNHLY and CDR2 as FYNNEI. CDR3 length equals 14 residues. Written as DNA, the CDR3 is TGTGCCAGCACACTCGGGGCGGGGGGCTACGAGCAGTACTTC. Protein sequence: CASTLGAGGYEQYF.

The chain recombines TRBV5-1 with TRBJ1-6; 8 nucleotides align to TRBD1. Unmatched junction bases numbered 3, after V lost 2 bases and J lost 8 bases. The CDR3 is 14 residues long. Germline values: CDR1 SGHRS, CDR2 YFSETQ. The CDR3 bases are TGCGCCAGCAGCTTATCAGGGGGCGATTCACCCCTCCACTTT. It specifies CASSLSGGDSPLHF.

The chain uses TRBV4-2 and TRBJ1-2; D unclear. The CDR3 sequence is 12 residues long. The V end was cut by 4 bases, the J end by 4 bases, with 7 bases between. Germline CDR1 reads LGHNA; CDR2 reads YNFKEQ. In nucleotides, the CDR3 is TGTGCCAGCAGCCCACCGGGCTATGGCTACACCTTC. This encodes CASSPPGYGYTF.

The chain couples TRBV11-3 to TRBJ2-1; perhaps TRBD2 as D (6 bases). V gave up 3 bases and J gave up 8 bases, with 11 bases separating them. Per the germline V gene, CDR1 is SGHNT and CDR2 is YENEEA. There are 13 residues in the CDR3. CDR3 amino acids: CASSLRGGYEQFF. The CDR3, as DNA: TGTGCCAGCAGCTTGAGAGGAGGGTATGAGCAGTTCTTC.

This chain connects TRBV30 to TRBJ1-5; 7 nucleotides align to TRBD1. The germline gives CDR1 GTSNPN, CDR2 SVGIG (reference sequence). The CDR3 contains 15 residues. Trimming cost V 3 bases and J 6 bases; bases outside gene matches: 11. The CDR3 here is CAWSPETGITQPQHF. For the CDR3, the DNA is TGTGCCTGGAGCCCCGAGACAGGGATCACTCAGCCCCAGCATTTT. The entire variable domain, with the rest obtained from reference TRBV30 and TRBJ1-5, is as follows: SQTIHQWPATLVQPVGSPLSLECTVEGTSNPNLYWYRQAAGRGLQLLFYSVGIGQISSEVPQNLSASRPQDRQFILSSKKLLLSDSGFYLCAWSPETGITQPQHFGDGTRLSIL.

The gene calls are TRBV11-2 and TRBJ2-5; 7 nucleotides line up with TRBD2. The CDR3 has 18 residues. Germline lookup yields CDR1 SGHAT and CDR2 FQNNGV. Trimming at V came to 0 bases and at J to 1 base, leaving 11 bases not matched to a gene. CDR3 loop: CASSLDGIGTNFQETQYF. CDR3 nucleotides: TGTGCCAGCAGCTTAGACGGGATCGGGACTAACTTCCAAGAGACCCAGTACTTC.